This is a list of T cell receptor beta chains from one sample in a study of spatial heterogeneity in lung cancer. TCRdb fed the 5' RACE reads into MiXCR, producing one record per CDR3 protein. The sample records some 5,100 distinct CDR3 sequences, less than 9% being singletons. Source: lung tumor tissue, taken at surgery. The receptors here all came from a male donor with early-stage non-small cell lung cancer. Both conserved end residues are part of each CDR3. The D gene is left open where the match is weak. Rows may omit the clone size; those that give it use once, few, many or a size class.

j_call v_call d_call clone_size cdr3_nt cdr3_aa
TRBJ2-1 TRBV18 NA NA TGTGCCAGCTCACCGTCCGGACTCATTCGGGCCTACAATGAGCAGTTCTTC CASSPSGLIRAYNEQFF
TRBJ1-5 TRBV28 TRBD1 NA TGTGCCAGCAGTTTAGATCGCAGGGGGCGCGTAGGCAATCAGCCCCAGCATTTT CASSLDRRGRVGNQPQHF
TRBJ1-5 TRBV5-1 NA few TGCGCCAGCAGCTTGTTAGGAGATAGCAATCAGCCCCAGCATTTT CASSLLGDSNQPQHF
TRBJ1-5 TRBV7-9 NA NA TGTGCCAGCAGCTTAGGGGGCGGACAGCCCCAGCATTTT CASSLGGGQPQHF
TRBJ2-1 TRBV7-9 NA few TGTGCCAGCAGAAAAGGCTCCTACAATGAGCAGTTCTTC CASRKGSYNEQFF
TRBJ2-7 TRBV29-1 NA NA TGCAGCGTTTTTGGGTCCGACAGCTACGAGCAGTACTTC CSVFGSDSYEQYF
TRBJ2-2 TRBV29-1 TRBD2 medium-sized TGCAGCGCTACAATTAGCGGGACCGGGGAGCTGTTTTTT CSATISGTGELFF
TRBJ2-4 TRBV7-2 NA few TGTGCCAGCAGCTTACAGAAAAACATTCAGTACTTC CASSLQKNIQYF
TRBJ2-7 TRBV29-1 TRBD2 many TGCAGCGTCACCCAACTAGCGAACTCCTACGAGCAGTACTTC CSVTQLANSYEQYF
TRBJ2-7 TRBV3-1 NA NA TGTGCCAGCAGCCCTGGACACACTCCCTACGAGCAGTACTTC CASSPGHTPYEQYF
TRBJ2-5 TRBV11-3 TRBD2 few TGTGCCAGCAGCCTGGGAGGGGTACGGGAAGAGACCCAGTACTTC CASSLGGVREETQYF
TRBJ2-7 TRBV9 TRBD2 many TGTGCCAGCAGCCTTAGCGGGCGACTCGACGAGCAGTACTTC CASSLSGRLDEQYF
TRBJ2-1 TRBV14 NA few TGTGCCAGCAGCCTCCGGGACAACGGGGACAATGAGCAGTTCTTC CASSLRDNGDNEQFF
TRBJ2-6 TRBV5-1 NA many TGCGCCAGCAGCCCGGAGGGGGCCAACGTCCTGACTTTC CASSPEGANVLTF
TRBJ2-2 TRBV4-2 NA NA TGTGCCAGCACCCTAGAGGGCGGGGGCGTCAACACCGGGGAGCTGTTTTTT CASTLEGGGVNTGELFF